A selection of T cell receptor beta chains follows, all from one sample in a study of T-cell memory formation after mild COVID-19. From the 5' RACE reads, TCRdb called clonotypes with MiXCR, one entry per CDR3 protein. Among roughly 310,000 distinct CDR3 sequences, less than 20% were seen once, and the ten largest hold about a fifth. The sequenced material came from PBMCs or a T cell subset sorted from them (not recorded which). All receptors come from a man between 18 and 29 years old who had mild COVID-19 (a few samples of this study predate the infection). Cell type and time point are not known. The CDR3 runs from the conserved cysteine through the conserved F or W. The order of the fields is clone size, V gene, D gene, J gene, CDR3 length, CDR3 DNA, CDR3 protein. A D gene is named only where the DNA matches it firmly. Clone sizes are given selectively: once, few, many, or a class where the clone is expanded.

abundance: -
v_gene: TRBV24-1
d_gene: TRBD2
j_gene: TRBJ2-2
len: 18
CDR3nt: TGTGCCACCAGTGGACACCCTAGCGGGGGGATGCGAGGCGGGGAGCTGTTTTTT
CDR3aa: CATSGHPSGGMRGGELFF

abundance: -
v_gene: TRBV15
d_gene: TRBD2
j_gene: TRBJ2-3
len: 16
CDR3nt: TGTGCCACCAGCAAGTGGACTAGCGGGGTGGCAGATACGCAGTATTTT
CDR3aa: CATSKWTSGVADTQYF

abundance: few
v_gene: TRBV18
d_gene: -
j_gene: TRBJ2-3
len: 17
CDR3nt: TGTGCCAGCTCACCCCTTGGGGGCTCCGTATACGACGATACGCAGTATTTT
CDR3aa: CASSPLGGSVYDDTQYF

abundance: -
v_gene: TRBV10-3
d_gene: TRBD2
j_gene: TRBJ2-1
len: 14
CDR3nt: TGTGCCATTGCTGTAGCGGGGGGGACCAATGAGCAGTTCTTC
CDR3aa: CAIAVAGGTNEQFF

abundance: few
v_gene: TRBV9
d_gene: TRBD2
j_gene: TRBJ2-1
len: 16
CDR3nt: TGTGCCAGCAGCCCAGGCGCGGGGGGCCAATACAATGAGCAGTTCTTC
CDR3aa: CASSPGAGGQYNEQFF

abundance: few
v_gene: TRBV7-2
d_gene: TRBD2
j_gene: TRBJ2-5
len: 14
CDR3nt: TGTGCCAGCAGCTTCGGGACTAACCAAGAGACCCAGTACTTC
CDR3aa: CASSFGTNQETQYF

abundance: -
v_gene: TRBV5-1
d_gene: -
j_gene: TRBJ1-2
len: 15
CDR3nt: TGCGCCAGCAGCACCGTAGGCGGGGACAACTATGGCTACACCTTC
CDR3aa: CASSTVGGDNYGYTF

abundance: -
v_gene: TRBV4-1
d_gene: -
j_gene: TRBJ1-1
len: 15
CDR3nt: TGCGCCAGCAGCCCTGGATTCCAGGGTACTGCTGAAGCTTTCTTT
CDR3aa: CASSPGFQGTAEAFF

abundance: -
v_gene: TRBV3-1
d_gene: TRBD2
j_gene: TRBJ2-1
len: 16
CDR3nt: TGTGCCAGCAGCCACCTTTCGGGACTAGCGGGTGGAGAGCAGTTCTTC
CDR3aa: CASSHLSGLAGGEQFF

abundance: -
v_gene: TRBV5-1
d_gene: TRBD2
j_gene: TRBJ2-7
len: 14
CDR3nt: TGCGCCAGCAGCTTTTCCCAAGCGGGGGGCGAGCAGTACTTC
CDR3aa: CASSFSQAGGEQYF

abundance: few
v_gene: TRBV7-6
d_gene: TRBD1
j_gene: TRBJ2-5
len: 14
CDR3nt: TGTGCCAGCAGCTCGACGGACAGGGGAGAGACCCAGTACTTC
CDR3aa: CASSSTDRGETQYF

abundance: -
v_gene: TRBV5-1
d_gene: TRBD1
j_gene: TRBJ1-2
len: 15
CDR3nt: TGCGCCAGCAGCGCGAGACAGGGGGCCTCGTATGGCTACACCTTC
CDR3aa: CASSARQGASYGYTF

abundance: -
v_gene: TRBV27
d_gene: TRBD1
j_gene: TRBJ1-2
len: 15
CDR3nt: TGTGCCAGCAGTGACGGGACAGGGGGATACTATGGCTACACCTTC
CDR3aa: CASSDGTGGYYGYTF

abundance: few
v_gene: TRBV7-9
d_gene: TRBD1
j_gene: TRBJ2-4
len: 15
CDR3nt: TGTGCCAGCAGCCTAGTAGGGACAGGAGGAGGGATTCAGTACTTC
CDR3aa: CASSLVGTGGGIQYF

abundance: -
v_gene: TRBV11-2
d_gene: TRBD2
j_gene: TRBJ2-3
len: 17
CDR3nt: TGTGCCAGCAGCTTAGGTAGGACTAGCGGAAAGTCAGATACGCAGTATTTT
CDR3aa: CASSLGRTSGKSDTQYF

abundance: few
v_gene: TRBV10-3
d_gene: -
j_gene: TRBJ2-5
len: 15
CDR3nt: TGTGCCATCAGTGATGGGTCTAGCGATCAAGAGACCCAGTACTTC
CDR3aa: CAISDGSSDQETQYF

abundance: few
v_gene: TRBV4-2
d_gene: TRBD1
j_gene: TRBJ1-1
len: 15
CDR3nt: TGTGCCAGCAGCCGTAGGGACAGGGAGGACACTGAAGCTTTCTTT
CDR3aa: CASSRRDREDTEAFF

abundance: -
v_gene: TRBV29-1
d_gene: TRBD1
j_gene: TRBJ2-1
len: 13
CDR3nt: TGCAGCGTCGGGACAGCCAGGTCGAATGAGCAGTTCTTC
CDR3aa: CSVGTARSNEQFF

abundance: many
v_gene: TRBV30
d_gene: TRBD1
j_gene: TRBJ1-5
len: 13
CDR3nt: TGTGCCTGGAGTGGACAGGGAGATAGGCCCCAGCATTTT
CDR3aa: CAWSGQGDRPQHF

abundance: -
v_gene: TRBV6-6
d_gene: TRBD1
j_gene: TRBJ2-7
len: 12
CDR3nt: TGTGCCAGCAGCCGGGACAGGGAAGGGCAGTACTTC
CDR3aa: CASSRDREGQYF

abundance: -
v_gene: TRBV15
d_gene: -
j_gene: TRBJ2-1
len: 15
CDR3nt: TGTGCCACCAGCAGAACAGGCGATCCTAACAATGAGCAGTTCTTC
CDR3aa: CATSRTGDPNNEQFF

abundance: many
v_gene: TRBV5-6
d_gene: -
j_gene: TRBJ2-3
len: 13
CDR3nt: TGTGCCAGCAGCTTGGCCAATTCAGATACGCAGTATTTT
CDR3aa: CASSLANSDTQYF

abundance: few
v_gene: TRBV18
d_gene: -
j_gene: TRBJ1-6
len: 14
CDR3nt: TGTGCCAGCTCACCTCAGGGGTATAATTCACCCCTCCACTTT
CDR3aa: CASSPQGYNSPLHF

abundance: -
v_gene: TRBV19
d_gene: TRBD2
j_gene: TRBJ2-1
len: 17
CDR3nt: TGTGCCAGTAGTCAGGGACTAGCGGGGAGAGTTTACAATGAGCAGTTCTTC
CDR3aa: CASSQGLAGRVYNEQFF

abundance: few
v_gene: TRBV28
d_gene: -
j_gene: TRBJ2-5
len: 15
CDR3nt: TGTGCCAGCAAGTATCGGGGGCCCCTCAGGGAGACCCAGTACTTC
CDR3aa: CASKYRGPLRETQYF

abundance: -
v_gene: TRBV7-2
d_gene: -
j_gene: TRBJ1-3
len: 16
CDR3nt: TGTGCCAGCAGCTTGAATCGGGGAGGGAATGGAAACACCATATATTTT
CDR3aa: CASSLNRGGNGNTIYF

abundance: -
v_gene: TRBV18
d_gene: -
j_gene: TRBJ1-1
len: 13
CDR3nt: TGTGCCAGCTCAGGAGACAAGAACACTGAAGCTTTCTTT
CDR3aa: CASSGDKNTEAFF

abundance: -
v_gene: TRBV29-1
d_gene: TRBD2
j_gene: TRBJ2-1
len: 14
CDR3nt: TGCAGCGTTCCGGGGCCTAGCGGGGACAATGAGCAGTTCTTC
CDR3aa: CSVPGPSGDNEQFF

abundance: many
v_gene: TRBV20-1
d_gene: -
j_gene: TRBJ1-3
len: 15
CDR3nt: TGCAGTGCTAGCGGGACAACTGGATACTGGAACACCATATATTTT
CDR3aa: CSASGTTGYWNTIYF

abundance: few
v_gene: TRBV5-1
d_gene: -
j_gene: TRBJ1-2
len: 15
CDR3nt: TGCGCCAGCAGCCCTCAGGCAGGGTTCCTGGATGGCTACACCTTC
CDR3aa: CASSPQAGFLDGYTF

abundance: -
v_gene: TRBV6-6
d_gene: TRBD1
j_gene: TRBJ1-1
len: 13
CDR3nt: TGTGCCGGCGGACAGGACCTACGAGCTGAAGCTTTCTTT
CDR3aa: CAGGQDLRAEAFF

abundance: few
v_gene: TRBV7-9
d_gene: -
j_gene: TRBJ1-1
len: 20
CDR3nt: TGTGCCAGCAGCTCGTTCGCTCCGGGACGCCATACCCGGACGAACACTGAAGCTTTCTTT
CDR3aa: CASSSFAPGRHTRTNTEAFF

abundance: few
v_gene: TRBV12-3/TRBV12-4
d_gene: -
j_gene: TRBJ2-2
len: 14
CDR3nt: TGTGCCAGCCTCGGGCCAGGTAGTACCGGGGAGCTGTTTTTT
CDR3aa: CASLGPGSTGELFF

abundance: -
v_gene: TRBV6-5
d_gene: -
j_gene: TRBJ2-2
len: 13
CDR3nt: TGTGCCAGCAGTTACTTGGCTTCCGGGGAGCTGTTTTTT
CDR3aa: CASSYLASGELFF

abundance: -
v_gene: TRBV20-1
d_gene: -
j_gene: TRBJ2-2
len: 14
CDR3nt: TGCAGTGCTGGACCGAGGCCGAGTACCGGGGAGCTGTTTTTT
CDR3aa: CSAGPRPSTGELFF

abundance: few
v_gene: TRBV5-1
d_gene: -
j_gene: TRBJ2-1
len: 16
CDR3nt: TGCGCCAGCAGCTTGCGGGCCCAGGCCCTTGGGAGCACGCAGTTCTTC
CDR3aa: CASSLRAQALGSTQFF